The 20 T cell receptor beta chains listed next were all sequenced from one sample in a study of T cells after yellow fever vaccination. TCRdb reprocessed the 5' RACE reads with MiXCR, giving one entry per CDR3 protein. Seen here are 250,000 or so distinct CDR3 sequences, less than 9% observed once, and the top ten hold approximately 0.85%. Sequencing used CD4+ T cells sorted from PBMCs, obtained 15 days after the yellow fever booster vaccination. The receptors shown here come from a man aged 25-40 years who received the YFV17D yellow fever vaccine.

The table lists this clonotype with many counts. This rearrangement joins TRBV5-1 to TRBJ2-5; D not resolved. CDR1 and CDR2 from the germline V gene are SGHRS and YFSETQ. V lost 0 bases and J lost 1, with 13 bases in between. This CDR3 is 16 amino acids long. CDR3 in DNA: TGCGCCAGCAGCTTGGCCCCACCCTCGGGCCAAGAGACCCAGTACTTC. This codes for CASSLAPPSGQETQYF.

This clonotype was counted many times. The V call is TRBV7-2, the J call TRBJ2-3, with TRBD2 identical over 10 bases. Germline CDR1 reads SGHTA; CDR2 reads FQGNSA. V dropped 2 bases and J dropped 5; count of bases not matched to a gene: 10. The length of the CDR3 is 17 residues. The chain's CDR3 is CASSLSFSGREGDTQYF. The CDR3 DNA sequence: TGTGCCAGCAGCTTAAGTTTCAGCGGGAGGGAAGGAGATACGCAGTATTTT.

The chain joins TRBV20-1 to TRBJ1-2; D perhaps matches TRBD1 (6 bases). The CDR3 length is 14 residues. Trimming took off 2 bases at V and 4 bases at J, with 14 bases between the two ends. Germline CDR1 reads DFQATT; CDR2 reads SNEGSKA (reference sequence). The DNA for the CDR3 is TGCAGTGCTAGACCCTCAGGGGTACTCTATGGCTACACCTTC. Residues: CSARPSGVLYGYTF.

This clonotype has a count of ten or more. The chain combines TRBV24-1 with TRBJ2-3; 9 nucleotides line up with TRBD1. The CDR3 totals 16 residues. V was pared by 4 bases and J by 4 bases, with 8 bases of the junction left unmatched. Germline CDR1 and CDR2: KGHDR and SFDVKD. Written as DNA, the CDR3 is TGTGCCACCAGTGACCCGGGACAGGGTGTCTCAGATACGCAGTATTTT. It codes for CATSDPGQGVSDTQYF.

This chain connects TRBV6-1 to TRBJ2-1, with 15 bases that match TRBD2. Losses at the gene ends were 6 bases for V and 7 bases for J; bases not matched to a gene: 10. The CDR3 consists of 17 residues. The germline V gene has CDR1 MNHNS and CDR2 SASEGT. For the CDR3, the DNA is TGTGCCAGCAGCGAACCGGGACTAGCGGGGGGAGGGAATGAGCAGTTCTTC. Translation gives CASSEPGLAGGGNEQFF.

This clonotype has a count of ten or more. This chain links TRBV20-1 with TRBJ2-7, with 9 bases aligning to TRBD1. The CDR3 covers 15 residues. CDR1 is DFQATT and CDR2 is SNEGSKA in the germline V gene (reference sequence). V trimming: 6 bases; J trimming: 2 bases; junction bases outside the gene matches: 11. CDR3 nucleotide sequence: TGCAGTGCAACCTCACCGGGACAGGGTACCTACGAGCAGTACTTC. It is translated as CSATSPGQGTYEQYF.

The CDR3 is CASSPTSSGTDTQYF. CDR3 nucleotide sequence: TGTGCCAGCAGTCCCACTAGTTCTGGCACAGATACGCAGTATTTT. The J gene is TRBJ2-3, the V gene TRBV12-3 or TRBV12-4, with D perhaps TRBD2 (5 bases). This CDR3 comprises 15 residues. With 5 bases removed from V and 1 base from J, the gap between germline ends came to 13 bases.

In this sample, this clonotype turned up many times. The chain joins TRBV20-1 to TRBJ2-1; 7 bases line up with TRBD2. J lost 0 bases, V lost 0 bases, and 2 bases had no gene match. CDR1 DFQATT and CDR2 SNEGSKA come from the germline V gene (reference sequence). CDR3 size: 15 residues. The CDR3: CSARDGGGSYNEQFF. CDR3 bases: TGCAGTGCTAGAGATGGGGGGGGCTCCTACAATGAGCAGTTCTTC.

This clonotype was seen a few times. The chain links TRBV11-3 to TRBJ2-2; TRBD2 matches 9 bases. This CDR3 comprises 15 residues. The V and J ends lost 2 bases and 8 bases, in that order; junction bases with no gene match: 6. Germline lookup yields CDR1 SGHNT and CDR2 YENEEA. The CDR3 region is CASSLRGLASGELFF. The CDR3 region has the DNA TGTGCCAGCAGCTTAAGGGGACTAGCATCTGGGGAGCTGTTTTTT.

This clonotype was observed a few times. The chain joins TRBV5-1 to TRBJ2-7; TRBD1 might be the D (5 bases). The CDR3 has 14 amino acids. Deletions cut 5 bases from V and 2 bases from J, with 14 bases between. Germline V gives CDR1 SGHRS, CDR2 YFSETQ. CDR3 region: CASSDSLQTYEQYF. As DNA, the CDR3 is TGCGCCAGCAGTGACAGCCTACAAACCTACGAGCAGTACTTC.

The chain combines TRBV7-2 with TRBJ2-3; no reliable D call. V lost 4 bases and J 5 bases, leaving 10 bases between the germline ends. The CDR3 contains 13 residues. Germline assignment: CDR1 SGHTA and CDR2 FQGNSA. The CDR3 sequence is CASSSPVLDTQYF. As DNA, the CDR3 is TGTGCCAGCAGCTCGCCCGTCCTAGATACGCAGTATTTT.

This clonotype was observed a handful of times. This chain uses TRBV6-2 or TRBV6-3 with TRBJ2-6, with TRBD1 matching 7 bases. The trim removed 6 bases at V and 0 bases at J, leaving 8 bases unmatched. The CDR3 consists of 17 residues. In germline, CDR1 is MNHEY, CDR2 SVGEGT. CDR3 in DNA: TGTGCCAGCAGGCCAACAGGGGCGAGCTCTGGGGCCAACGTCCTGACTTTC. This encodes CASRPTGASSGANVLTF.

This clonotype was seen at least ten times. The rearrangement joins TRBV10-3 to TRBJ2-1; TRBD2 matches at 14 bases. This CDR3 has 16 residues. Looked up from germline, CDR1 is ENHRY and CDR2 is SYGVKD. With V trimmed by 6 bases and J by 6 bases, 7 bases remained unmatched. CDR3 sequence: CAISLSGTSGSNEQFF. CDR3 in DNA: TGTGCCATCAGCCTGTCCGGGACTAGCGGGAGCAATGAGCAGTTCTTC.

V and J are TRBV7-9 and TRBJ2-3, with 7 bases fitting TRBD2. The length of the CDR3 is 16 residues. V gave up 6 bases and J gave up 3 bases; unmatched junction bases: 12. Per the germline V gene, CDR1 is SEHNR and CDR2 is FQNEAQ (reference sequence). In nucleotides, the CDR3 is TGTGCCAGCAGTTTCCCCCTAAGGGGAGGGACAGATACGCAGTATTTT. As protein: CASSFPLRGGTDTQYF.

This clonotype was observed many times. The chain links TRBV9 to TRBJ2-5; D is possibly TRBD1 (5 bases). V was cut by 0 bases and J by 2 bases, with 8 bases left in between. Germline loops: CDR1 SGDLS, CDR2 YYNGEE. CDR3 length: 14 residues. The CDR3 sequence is CASSVDQGQETQYF. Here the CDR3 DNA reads TGTGCCAGCAGCGTAGATCAGGGTCAAGAGACCCAGTACTTC.

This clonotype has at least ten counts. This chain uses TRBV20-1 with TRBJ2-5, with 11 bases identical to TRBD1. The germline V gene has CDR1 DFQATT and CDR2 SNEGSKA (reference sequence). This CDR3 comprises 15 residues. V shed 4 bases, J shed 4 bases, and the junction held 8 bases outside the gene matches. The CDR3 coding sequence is TGCAGTGCTACCTCGGACAGGGGGCATTTAGAGACCCAGTACTTC. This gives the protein CSATSDRGHLETQYF.

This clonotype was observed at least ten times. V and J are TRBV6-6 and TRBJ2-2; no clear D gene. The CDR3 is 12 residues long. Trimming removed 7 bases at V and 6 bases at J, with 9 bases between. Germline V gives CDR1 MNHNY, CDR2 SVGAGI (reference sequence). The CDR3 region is CASNLEPGELFF. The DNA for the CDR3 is TGTGCCAGCAACCTCGAGCCCGGGGAGCTGTTTTTT.

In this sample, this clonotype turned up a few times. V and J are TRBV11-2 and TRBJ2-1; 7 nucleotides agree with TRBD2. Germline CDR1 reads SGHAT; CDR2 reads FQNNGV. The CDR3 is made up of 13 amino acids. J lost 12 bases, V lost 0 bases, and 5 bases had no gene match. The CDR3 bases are TGTGCCAGCAGCTTAGAGGGCCTAGCGGTGCAGTTCTTC. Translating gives CASSLEGLAVQFF. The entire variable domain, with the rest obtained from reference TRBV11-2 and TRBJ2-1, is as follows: EAGVAQSPRYKIIEKRQSVAFWCNPISGHATLYWYQQILGQGPKLLIQFQNNGVVDDSQLPKDRFSAERLKGVDSTLKIQPAKLEDSAVYLCASSLEGLAVQFFGPGTRLTVL.

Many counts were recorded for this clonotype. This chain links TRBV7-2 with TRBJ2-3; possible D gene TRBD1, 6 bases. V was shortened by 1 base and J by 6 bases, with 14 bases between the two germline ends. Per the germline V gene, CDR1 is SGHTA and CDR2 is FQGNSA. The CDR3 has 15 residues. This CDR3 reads CASSLGGLVTDTQYF. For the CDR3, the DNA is TGTGCCAGCAGCTTAGGGGGGCTAGTCACGGATACGCAGTATTTT.

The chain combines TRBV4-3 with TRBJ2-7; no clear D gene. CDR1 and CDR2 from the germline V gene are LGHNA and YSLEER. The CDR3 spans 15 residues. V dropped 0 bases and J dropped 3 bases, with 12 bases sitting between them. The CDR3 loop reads CASSQDRVRSYEQYF. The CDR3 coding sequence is TGCGCCAGCAGCCAAGACCGGGTTCGGAGCTACGAGCAGTACTTC.